Included here is one TCR beta chain sequence, with context. This record comes from a study of blood T cell repertoires in COVID-19. Study context: The United States, Italy and Spain supplied acute and convalescent COVID-19 samples. PBMCs, B-cell-depleted T cells, or T cells were the source of the cDNA or gDNA that made up the material.

In the authors' methods: Nucleated cell counts were estimated from reference gene primer amplification. Data came from immunoSEQ multiplex PCR; TCRdb stores just in-frame clones and leaves some out. V, J and clone size are taken as reported in that table, and D and trimming were inferred from the DNA itself. The data contain about 200,000 clones, 90% of them singletons. The CDR3 totals 18 residues. V was clipped by 5 bases and J by 4 bases; unmatched bases: 17. CDR1 and CDR2 from the germline V gene are MDHEN and SYDVKM. Participant age was roughly 18 to 95 years, and participants resided in about two dozen US areas.

Sample: PBMCs or T cells enriched from blood (not recorded which). The rearrangement joins TRBV28 to TRBJ2-1, with 7 nucleotides matching TRBD2. The TCR was taken from a man under 40 who had recovered from COVID-19. Here the CDR3 reads CASSPGWAGARGYNEQFF. Here the CDR3 DNA reads TGTGCCAGCAGTCCGGGTTGGGCGGGAGCTCGGGGGTACAATGAGCAGTTCTTC. The full variable domain, rest sourced from reference TRBV28 and TRBJ2-1, is DVKVTQSSRYLVKRTGEKVFLECVQDMDHENMFWYRQDPGLGLRLIYFSYDVKMKEKGDIPEGYSVSREKKERFSLILESASTNQTSMYLCASSPGWAGARGYNEQFFGPGTRLTVL.